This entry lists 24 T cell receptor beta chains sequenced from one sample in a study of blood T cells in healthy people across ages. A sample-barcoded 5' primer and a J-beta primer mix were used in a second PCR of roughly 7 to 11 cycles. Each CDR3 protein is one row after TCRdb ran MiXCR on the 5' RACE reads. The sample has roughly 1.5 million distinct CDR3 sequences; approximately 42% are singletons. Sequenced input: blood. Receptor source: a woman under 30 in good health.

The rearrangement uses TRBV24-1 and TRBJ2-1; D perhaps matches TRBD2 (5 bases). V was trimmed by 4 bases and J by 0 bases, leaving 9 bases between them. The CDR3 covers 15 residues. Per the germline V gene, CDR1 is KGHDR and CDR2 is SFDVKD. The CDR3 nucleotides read TGTGCCACCAGTGAAGCGGTGAGCTCCTACAATGAGCAGTTCTTC. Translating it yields CATSEAVSSYNEQFF.

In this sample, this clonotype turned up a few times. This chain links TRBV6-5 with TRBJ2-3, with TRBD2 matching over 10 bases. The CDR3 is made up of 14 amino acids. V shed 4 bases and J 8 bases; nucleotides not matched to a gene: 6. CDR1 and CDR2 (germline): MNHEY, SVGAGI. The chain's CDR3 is CASSSGLAEGTQYF. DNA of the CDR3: TGTGCCAGCAGTTCCGGACTAGCGGAGGGTACGCAGTATTTT.

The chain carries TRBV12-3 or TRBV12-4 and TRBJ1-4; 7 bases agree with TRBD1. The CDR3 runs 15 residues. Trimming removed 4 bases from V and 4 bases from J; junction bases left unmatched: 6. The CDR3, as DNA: TGTGCCAGCAGTTCACGACAGGGCTATAATGAAAAACTGTTTTTT. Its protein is CASSSRQGYNEKLFF.

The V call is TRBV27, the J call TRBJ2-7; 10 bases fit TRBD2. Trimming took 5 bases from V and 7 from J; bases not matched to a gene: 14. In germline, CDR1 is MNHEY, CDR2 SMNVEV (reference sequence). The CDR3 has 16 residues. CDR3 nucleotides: TGTGCCAGCAGTCCCTGGACTAGCGGAGACTACAATGAGCAGTACTTC. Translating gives CASSPWTSGDYNEQYF.

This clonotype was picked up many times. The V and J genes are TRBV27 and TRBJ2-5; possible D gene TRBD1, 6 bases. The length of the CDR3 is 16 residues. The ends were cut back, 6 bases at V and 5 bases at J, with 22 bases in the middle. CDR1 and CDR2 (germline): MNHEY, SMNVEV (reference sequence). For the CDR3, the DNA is TGTGCCAGCAGGGGCCAGGGGACGTGGTCGGGGGAGACCCAGTACTTC. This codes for CASRGQGTWSGETQYF.

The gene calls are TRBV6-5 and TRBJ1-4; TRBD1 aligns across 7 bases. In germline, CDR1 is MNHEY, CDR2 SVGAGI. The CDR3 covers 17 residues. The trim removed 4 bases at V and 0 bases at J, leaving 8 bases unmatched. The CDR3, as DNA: TGTGCCAGCAGTTTAGGGACAGCGATCGCAACTAATGAAAAACTGTTTTTT. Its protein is CASSLGTAIATNEKLFF.

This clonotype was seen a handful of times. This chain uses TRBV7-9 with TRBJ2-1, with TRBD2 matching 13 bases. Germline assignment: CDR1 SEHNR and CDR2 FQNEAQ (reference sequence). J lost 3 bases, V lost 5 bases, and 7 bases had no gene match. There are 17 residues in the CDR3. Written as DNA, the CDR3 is TGTGCCAGCAGCCGGACTAGCGGGAGAGGTTACTACAATGAGCAGTTCTTC. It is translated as CASSRTSGRGYYNEQFF.

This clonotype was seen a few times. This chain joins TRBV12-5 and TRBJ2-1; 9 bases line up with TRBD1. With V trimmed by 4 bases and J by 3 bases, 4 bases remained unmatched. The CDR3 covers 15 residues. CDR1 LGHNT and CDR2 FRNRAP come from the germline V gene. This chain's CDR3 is CASGWGQGIYNEQFF. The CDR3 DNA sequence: TGTGCTAGTGGTTGGGGACAGGGTATCTACAATGAGCAGTTCTTC.

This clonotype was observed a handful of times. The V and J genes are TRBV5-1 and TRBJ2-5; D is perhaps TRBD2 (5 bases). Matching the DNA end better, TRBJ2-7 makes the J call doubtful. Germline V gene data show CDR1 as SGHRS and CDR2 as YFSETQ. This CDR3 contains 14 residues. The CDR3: CASSLVGGGSEQYF. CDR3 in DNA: TGCGCCAGCAGCTTGGTAGGAGGAGGTTCCGAGCAGTACTTC.

This CDR3 is CASSDLAGGGDTQYF. The CDR3 DNA is TGTGCCAGCAGTGATCTAGCGGGGGGGGGAGATACGCAGTATTTT. This chain connects TRBV6-1 to TRBJ2-3; 12 bases agree with TRBD2. In germline, CDR1 is MNHNS, CDR2 SASEGT. With 3 bases clipped from V and 5 bases from J, the junction kept 3 bases outside the gene matches. The CDR3 loop spans 15 amino acids.

The CDR3 protein is CASSSTGLRQPQHF. The CDR3 nucleotides are TGTGCCAGCAGTTCTACGGGCCTCCGACAGCCCCAGCATTTT. The chain combines TRBV6-2 or TRBV6-3 with TRBJ1-5, with D unclear. V lost 4 bases and J 7 bases, leaving 14 bases between the germline ends. Per the germline V gene, CDR1 is MNHEY and CDR2 is SVGEGT. This CDR3 contains 14 residues.

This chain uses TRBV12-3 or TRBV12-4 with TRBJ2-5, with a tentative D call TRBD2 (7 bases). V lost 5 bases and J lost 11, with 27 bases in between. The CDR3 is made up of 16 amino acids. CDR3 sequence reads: CASSPLVGGPYNEQYF. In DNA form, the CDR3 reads TGTGCCAGCAGTCCTCTGGTGGGGGGGCCGTATAATGAGCAGTACTTC.

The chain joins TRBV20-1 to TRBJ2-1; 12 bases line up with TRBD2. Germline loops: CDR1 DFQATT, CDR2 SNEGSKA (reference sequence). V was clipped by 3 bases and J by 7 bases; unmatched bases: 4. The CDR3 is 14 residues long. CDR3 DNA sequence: TGCAGTGCTAGTTCTAGCGGGGGGGTAAATGAGCAGTTCTTC. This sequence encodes CSASSSGGVNEQFF.

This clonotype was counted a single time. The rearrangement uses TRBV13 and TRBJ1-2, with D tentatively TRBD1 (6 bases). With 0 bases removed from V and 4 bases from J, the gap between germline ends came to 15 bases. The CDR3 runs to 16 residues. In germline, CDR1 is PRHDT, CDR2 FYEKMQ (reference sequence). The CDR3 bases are TGTGCCAGCAGCTTAGGCCAGGGGCGGTCGGTCTATGGCTACACCTTC. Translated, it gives CASSLGQGRSVYGYTF.

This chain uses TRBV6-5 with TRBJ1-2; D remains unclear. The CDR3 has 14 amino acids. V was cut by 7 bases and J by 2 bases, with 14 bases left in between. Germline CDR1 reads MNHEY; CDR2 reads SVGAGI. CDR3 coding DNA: TGTGCCAGCACCACCTTGGCCCCAAACTATGGCTACACCTTC. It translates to CASTTLAPNYGYTF.

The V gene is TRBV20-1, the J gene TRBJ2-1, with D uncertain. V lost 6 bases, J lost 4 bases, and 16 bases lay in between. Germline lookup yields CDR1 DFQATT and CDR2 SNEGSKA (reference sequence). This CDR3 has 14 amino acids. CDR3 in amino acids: CSAQIGPTYNEQFF. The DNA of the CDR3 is TGCAGTGCCCAGATCGGTCCAACTTACAATGAGCAGTTCTTC.

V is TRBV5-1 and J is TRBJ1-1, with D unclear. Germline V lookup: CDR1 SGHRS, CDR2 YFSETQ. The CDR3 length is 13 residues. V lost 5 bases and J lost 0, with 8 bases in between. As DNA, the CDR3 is TGCGCCAGCAGGGAGTCCGTGAACACTGAAGCTTTCTTT. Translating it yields CASRESVNTEAFF.

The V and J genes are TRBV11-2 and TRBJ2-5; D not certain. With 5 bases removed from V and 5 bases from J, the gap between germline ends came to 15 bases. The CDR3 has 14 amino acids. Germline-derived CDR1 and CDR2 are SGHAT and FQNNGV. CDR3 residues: CASSPASGRETQYF. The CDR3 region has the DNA TGTGCCAGCAGCCCAGCAAGTGGGCGCGAGACCCAGTACTTC.

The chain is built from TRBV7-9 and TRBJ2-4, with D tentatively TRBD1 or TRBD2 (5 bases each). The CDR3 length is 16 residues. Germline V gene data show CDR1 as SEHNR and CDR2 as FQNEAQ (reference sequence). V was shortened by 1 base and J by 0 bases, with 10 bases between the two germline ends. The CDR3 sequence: CASSLVRDLAKNIQYF. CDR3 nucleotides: TGTGCCAGCAGCTTAGTAAGGGACCTAGCCAAAAACATTCAGTACTTC.

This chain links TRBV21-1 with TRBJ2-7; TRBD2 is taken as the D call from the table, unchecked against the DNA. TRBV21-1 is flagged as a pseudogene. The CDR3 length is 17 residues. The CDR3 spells CASSTGLAGGFPYEQYF. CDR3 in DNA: TGTGCCAGCAGCACTGGACTAGCGGGGGGATTTCCCTACGAGCAGTACTTC.

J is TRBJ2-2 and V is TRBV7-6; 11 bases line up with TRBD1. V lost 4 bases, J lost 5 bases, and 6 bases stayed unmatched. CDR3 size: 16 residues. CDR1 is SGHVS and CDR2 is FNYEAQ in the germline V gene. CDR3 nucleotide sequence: TGTGCCAGCAGCTCCGGGACAGGGGGTCCTACCGGGGAGCTGTTTTTT. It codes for CASSSGTGGPTGELFF.

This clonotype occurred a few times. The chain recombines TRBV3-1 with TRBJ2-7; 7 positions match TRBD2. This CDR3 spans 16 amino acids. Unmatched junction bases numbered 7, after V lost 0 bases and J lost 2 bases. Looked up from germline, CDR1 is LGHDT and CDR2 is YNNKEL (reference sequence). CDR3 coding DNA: TGTGCCAGCAGCCAAGATGGCGGGAGCGCTCCCTACGAGCAGTACTTC. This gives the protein CASSQDGGSAPYEQYF.

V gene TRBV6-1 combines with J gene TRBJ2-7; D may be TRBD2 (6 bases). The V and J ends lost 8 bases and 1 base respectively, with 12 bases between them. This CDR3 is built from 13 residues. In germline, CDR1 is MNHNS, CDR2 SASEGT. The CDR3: CASDTGESYEQYF. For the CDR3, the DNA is TGTGCCAGCGACACGGGAGAGTCCTACGAGCAGTACTTC.

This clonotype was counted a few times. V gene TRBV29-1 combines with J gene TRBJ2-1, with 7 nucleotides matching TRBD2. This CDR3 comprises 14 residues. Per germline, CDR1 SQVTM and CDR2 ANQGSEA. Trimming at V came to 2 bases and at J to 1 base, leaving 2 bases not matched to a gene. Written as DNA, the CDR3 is TGCAGCGTTGAAACCGGGGGGTCCTACAATGAGCAGTTCTTC. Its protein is CSVETGGSYNEQFF.